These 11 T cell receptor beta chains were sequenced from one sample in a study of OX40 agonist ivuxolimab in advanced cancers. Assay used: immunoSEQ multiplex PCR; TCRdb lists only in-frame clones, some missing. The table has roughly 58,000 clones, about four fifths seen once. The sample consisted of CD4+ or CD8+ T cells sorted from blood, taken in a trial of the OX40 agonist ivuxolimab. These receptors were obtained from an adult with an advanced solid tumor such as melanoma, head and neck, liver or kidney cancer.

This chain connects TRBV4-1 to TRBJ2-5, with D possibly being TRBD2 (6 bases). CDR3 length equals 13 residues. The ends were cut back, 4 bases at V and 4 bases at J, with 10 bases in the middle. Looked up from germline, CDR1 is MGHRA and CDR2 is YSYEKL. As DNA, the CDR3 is TGCGCCAGCAGCCTCGGAGGGCGAGAGACCCAGTACTTC. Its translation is CASSLGGRETQYF.

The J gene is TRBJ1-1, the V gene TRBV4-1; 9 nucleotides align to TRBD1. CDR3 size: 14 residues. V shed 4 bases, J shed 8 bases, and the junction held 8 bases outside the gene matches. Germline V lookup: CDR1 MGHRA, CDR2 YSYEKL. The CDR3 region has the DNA TGCGCCAGCAGCCGCCCTGGACAGGGGCAGGAAGCTTTCTTT. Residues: CASSRPGQGQEAFF.

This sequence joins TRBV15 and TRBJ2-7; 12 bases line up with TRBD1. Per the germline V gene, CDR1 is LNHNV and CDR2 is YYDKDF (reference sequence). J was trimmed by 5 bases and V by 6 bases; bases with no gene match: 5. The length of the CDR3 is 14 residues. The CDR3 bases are TGTGCCACCAGTAGGGACAGGGGGCTTCACGAGCAGTACTTC. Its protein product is CATSRDRGLHEQYF.

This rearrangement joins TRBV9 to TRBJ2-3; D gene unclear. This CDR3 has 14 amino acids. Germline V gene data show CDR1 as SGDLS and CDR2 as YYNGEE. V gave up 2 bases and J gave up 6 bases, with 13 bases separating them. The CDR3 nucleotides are TGTGCCAGCAGCGTTGCGGTCCTGAGGGATACGCAGTATTTT. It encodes CASSVAVLRDTQYF.

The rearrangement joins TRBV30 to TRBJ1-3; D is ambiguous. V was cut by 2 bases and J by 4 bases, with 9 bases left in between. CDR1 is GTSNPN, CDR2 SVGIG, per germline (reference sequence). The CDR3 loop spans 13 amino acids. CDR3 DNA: TGTGCCTGGAGTTTAGGGTCGGGAAACACCATATATTTT. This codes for CAWSLGSGNTIYF.

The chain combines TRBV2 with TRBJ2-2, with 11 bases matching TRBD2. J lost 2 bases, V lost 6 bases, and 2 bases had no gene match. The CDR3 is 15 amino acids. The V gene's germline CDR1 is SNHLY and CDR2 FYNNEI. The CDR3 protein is CASRGTSGNTGELFF. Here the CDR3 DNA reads TGTGCCAGCAGGGGGACTAGCGGAAACACCGGGGAGCTGTTTTTT.

CDR3 DNA: TGTGCCAGCAGCTCCAACTACAATCAGCCCCAGCATTTT. Translating it yields CASSSNYNQPQHF. This chain connects TRBV7-8 to TRBJ1-5; D call uncertain. V lost 4 bases and J 3 bases, leaving 7 bases between the germline ends. This CDR3 comprises 13 residues. Germline V gene sequence: CDR1 SGHVS, CDR2 FQNEAQ.

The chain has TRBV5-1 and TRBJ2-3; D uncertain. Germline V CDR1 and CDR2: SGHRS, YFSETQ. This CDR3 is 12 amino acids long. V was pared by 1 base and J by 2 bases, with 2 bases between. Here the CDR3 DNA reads TGCGCCAGCAGCTTGAACACAGATACGCAGTATTTT. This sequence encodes CASSLNTDTQYF. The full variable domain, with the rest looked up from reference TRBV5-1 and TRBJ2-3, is KAGVTQTPRYLIKTRGQQVTLSCSPISGHRSVSWYQQTPGQGLQFLFEYFSETQRNKGNFPGRFSGRQFSNSRSEMNVSTLELGDSALYLCASSLNTDTQYFGPGTRLTVL.

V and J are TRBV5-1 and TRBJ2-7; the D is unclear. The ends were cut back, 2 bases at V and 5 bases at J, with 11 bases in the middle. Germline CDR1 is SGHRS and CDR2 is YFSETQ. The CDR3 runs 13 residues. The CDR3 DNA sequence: TGCGCCAGCAGCTTCCCCCGAAGCAACGAGCAGTACTTC. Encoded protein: CASSFPRSNEQYF.

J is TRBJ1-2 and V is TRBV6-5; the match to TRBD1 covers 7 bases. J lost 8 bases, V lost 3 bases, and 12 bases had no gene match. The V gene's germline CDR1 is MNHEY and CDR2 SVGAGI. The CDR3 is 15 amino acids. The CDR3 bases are TGTGCCAGCAGTTATCGGAGGGGGCGCTTGGAGGGCTACACCTTC. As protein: CASSYRRGRLEGYTF.

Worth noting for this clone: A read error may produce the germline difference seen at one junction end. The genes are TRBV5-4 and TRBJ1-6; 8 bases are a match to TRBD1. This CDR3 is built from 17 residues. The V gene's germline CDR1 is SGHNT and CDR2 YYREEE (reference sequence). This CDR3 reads CASSHPNPGQENSPLHF. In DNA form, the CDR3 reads TGCGCCAGCAGCCATCCAAATCCGGGACAGGAGAATTCACCCCTCCACTTT. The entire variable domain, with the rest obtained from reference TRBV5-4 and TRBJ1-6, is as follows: ETGVTQSPTHLIKTRGQQVTLRCSSQSGHNTVSWYQQALGQGPQFIFQYYREEENGRGNFPPRFSGLQFPNYSSELNVNALELDDSALYLCASSHPNPGQENSPLHFGNGTRLTVT.